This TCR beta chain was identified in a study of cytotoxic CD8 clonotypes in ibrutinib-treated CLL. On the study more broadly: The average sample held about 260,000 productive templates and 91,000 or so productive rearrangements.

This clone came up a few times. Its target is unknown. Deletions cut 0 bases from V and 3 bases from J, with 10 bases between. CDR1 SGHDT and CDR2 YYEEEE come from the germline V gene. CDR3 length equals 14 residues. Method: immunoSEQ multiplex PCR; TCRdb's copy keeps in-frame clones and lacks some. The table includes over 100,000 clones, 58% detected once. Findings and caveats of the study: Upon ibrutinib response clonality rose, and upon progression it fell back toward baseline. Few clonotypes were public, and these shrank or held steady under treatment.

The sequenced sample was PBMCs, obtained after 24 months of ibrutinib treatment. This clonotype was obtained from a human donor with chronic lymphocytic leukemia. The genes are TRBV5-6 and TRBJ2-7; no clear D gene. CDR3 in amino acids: CASSLGLGHYEQYF. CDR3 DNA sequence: TGTGCCAGCAGCTTGGGCCTAGGCCACTACGAGCAGTACTTC.